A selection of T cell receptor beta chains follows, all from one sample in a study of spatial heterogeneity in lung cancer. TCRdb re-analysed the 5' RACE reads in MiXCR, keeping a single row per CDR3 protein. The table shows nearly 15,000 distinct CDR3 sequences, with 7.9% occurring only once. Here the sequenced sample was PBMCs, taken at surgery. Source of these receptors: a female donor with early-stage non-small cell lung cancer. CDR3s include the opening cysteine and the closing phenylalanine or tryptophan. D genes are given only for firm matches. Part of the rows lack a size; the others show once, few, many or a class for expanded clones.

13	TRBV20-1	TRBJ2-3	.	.	CSAWDPTADTQYF	TGCAGTGCTTGGGACCCAACCGCAGATACGCAGTATTTT
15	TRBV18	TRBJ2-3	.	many	CASSPRDSLTDTQYF	TGTGCCAGCTCACCTCGGGATAGTCTCACAGATACGCAGTATTTT
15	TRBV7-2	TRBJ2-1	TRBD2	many	CASSTSGTKYNEQFF	TGTGCCAGCAGCACCTCCGGGACTAAATACAATGAGCAGTTCTTC
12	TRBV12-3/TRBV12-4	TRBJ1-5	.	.	CASSFFPQPQHF	TGTGCCAGCAGTTTTTTTCCCCAGCCCCAGCATTTT
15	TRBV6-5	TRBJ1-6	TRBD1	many	CASSYSKQGYSPLHF	TGTGCCAGCAGTTACTCGAAACAGGGGTATTCACCCCTCCACTTT
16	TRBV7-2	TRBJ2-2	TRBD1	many	CASTLIPGQGVEELFF	TGTGCCAGCACCCTAATCCCGGGACAGGGGGTCGAGGAGCTGTTTTTT
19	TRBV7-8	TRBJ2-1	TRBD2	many	CASSLAFPTSGGGYNEQFF	TGTGCCAGCAGCTTAGCCTTCCCGACTAGCGGGGGGGGTTACAATGAGCAGTTCTTC
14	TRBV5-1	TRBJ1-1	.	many	CASSFIGANTEAFF	TGCGCCAGCAGCTTTATTGGGGCGAACACTGAAGCTTTCTTT
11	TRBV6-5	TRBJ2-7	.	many	CASTTGYEQYF	TGTGCCAGCACCACCGGTTACGAGCAGTACTTC
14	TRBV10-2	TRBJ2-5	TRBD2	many	CASSVSGSAETQYF	TGCGCCAGCAGTGTTAGCGGGAGTGCAGAGACCCAGTACTTC
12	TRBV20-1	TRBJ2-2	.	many	CSAREGIGELFF	TGCAGTGCTAGAGAGGGGATCGGGGAGCTGTTTTTT
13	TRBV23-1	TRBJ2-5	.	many	CASSTGTEETQYF	TGCGCCAGCAGTACCGGGACGGAAGAGACCCAGTACTTC
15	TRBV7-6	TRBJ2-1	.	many	CASRPTRSSYNEQFF	TGTGCCAGCAGACCAACTAGGAGCTCCTACAATGAGCAGTTCTTC
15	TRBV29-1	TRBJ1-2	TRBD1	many	CSVEAGGRGLSGYTF	TGCAGCGTTGAAGCCGGGGGCAGGGGGCTCTCTGGCTACACCTTC
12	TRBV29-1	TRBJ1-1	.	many	CSALVRDPVPHF	TGCAGCGCCCTCGTCCGGGACCCCGTGCCCCATTTT
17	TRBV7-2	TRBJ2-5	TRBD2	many	CASSPSGLAGGRETQYF	TGTGCCAGCAGCCCATCGGGACTAGCGGGAGGGCGGGAGACCCAGTACTTC
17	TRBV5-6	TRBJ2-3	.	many	CASSFREFSFSTDTQYF	TGTGCCAGCAGCTTTAGGGAGTTTTCCTTTAGCACAGATACGCAGTATTTT
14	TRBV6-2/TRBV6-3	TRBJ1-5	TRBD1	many	CASSISGGKQPQHF	TGTGCCAGCAGCATCTCAGGGGGCAAACAGCCCCAGCATTTT
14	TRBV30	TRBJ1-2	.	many	CAWSSGTEDYGYTF	TGTGCCTGGAGTTCAGGGACGGAGGACTATGGCTACACCTTC
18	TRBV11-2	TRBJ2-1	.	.	CASSLGGWVTSSYNEQFF	TGTGCCAGCAGCTTAGGGGGTTGGGTTACAAGCTCCTACAATGAGCAGTTCTTC
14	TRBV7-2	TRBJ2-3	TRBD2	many	CASSLILAGDTQYF	TGTGCCAGCAGCTTAATACTAGCGGGGGATACGCAGTATTTT
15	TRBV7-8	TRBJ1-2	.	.	CASSFLGGSGYGYTF	TGTGCCAGCAGCTTTCTTGGGGGCTCGGGCTATGGCTACACCTTC
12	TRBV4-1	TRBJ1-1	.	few	CASSQFNAPAFF	TGCGCCAGCAGCCAGTTCAACGCCCCGGCTTTCTTT
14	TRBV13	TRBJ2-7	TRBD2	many	CASLLRGGLYEQYF	TGTGCCAGTCTGCTTCGGGGGGGCCTGTACGAGCAGTACTTC
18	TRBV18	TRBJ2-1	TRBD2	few	CASSPFVRTSGSSNEQFF	TGTGCCAGCTCACCGTTCGTAAGGACTAGCGGGAGCTCCAATGAGCAGTTCTTC
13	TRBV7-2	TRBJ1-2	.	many	CASSFPFGGGYTF	TGTGCCAGCAGCTTCCCCTTTGGTGGGGGCTACACCTTC
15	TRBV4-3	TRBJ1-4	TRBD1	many	CASNTPGQANEKLFF	TGCGCCAGCAACACACCGGGACAGGCTAATGAAAAACTGTTTTTT
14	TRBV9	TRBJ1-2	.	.	CASSVKAHNYGYTF	TGTGCCAGCAGCGTCAAGGCCCATAACTATGGCTACACCTTC
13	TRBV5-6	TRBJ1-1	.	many	CASSSDANTEAFF	TGTGCCAGCAGCTCGGATGCGAACACTGAAGCTTTCTTT
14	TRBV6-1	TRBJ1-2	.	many	CASSNLTPTSGYTF	TGTGCCAGCAGTAACTTGACCCCCACAAGCGGCTACACCTTC
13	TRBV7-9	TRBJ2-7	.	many	CASSLVYGGEQYF	TGTGCCAGCAGCTTAGTCTACGGAGGCGAGCAGTACTTC
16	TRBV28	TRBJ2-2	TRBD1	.	CASITGGQGEAGELFF	TGTGCCAGCATCACCGGGGGACAGGGGGAGGCCGGGGAGCTGTTTTTT
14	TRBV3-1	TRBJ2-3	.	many	CASSQEGGTDTQYF	TGTGCCAGCAGCCAAGAGGGAGGCACAGATACGCAGTATTTT
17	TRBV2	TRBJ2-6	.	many	CASSVSAFNSGANVLTF	TGTGCCAGCAGTGTATCCGCCTTCAACTCTGGGGCCAACGTCCTGACTTTC
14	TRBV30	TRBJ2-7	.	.	CAWSVARGAREQYF	TGTGCCTGGAGTGTAGCTCGGGGGGCGCGGGAGCAGTACTTC
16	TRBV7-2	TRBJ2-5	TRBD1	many	CASSLNGQGISETQYF	TGTGCCAGCAGCTTAAATGGACAGGGAATTAGTGAGACCCAGTACTTC
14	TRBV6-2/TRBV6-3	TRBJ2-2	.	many	CASSSPGISGKLFF	TGTGCCAGCAGTTCCCCGGGGATCTCGGGGAAGCTGTTTTTT
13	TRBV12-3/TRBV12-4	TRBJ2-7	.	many	CASSLDSAYEQYF	TGTGCCAGCAGTTTAGACAGTGCCTACGAGCAGTACTTC
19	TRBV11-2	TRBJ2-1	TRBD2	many	CASSLEAVSRGGFYNEQFF	TGTGCCAGCAGCTTAGAGGCCGTTTCGCGGGGGGGCTTTTACAATGAGCAGTTCTTC
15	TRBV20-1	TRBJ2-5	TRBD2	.	CSARVDFGRTETQYF	TGCAGTGCTAGAGTAGATTTCGGGAGGACGGAGACCCAGTACTTC
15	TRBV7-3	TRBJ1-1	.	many	CASSPVPGPLTEAFF	TGTGCCAGCAGCCCCGTGCCAGGTCCTCTCACTGAAGCTTTCTTT
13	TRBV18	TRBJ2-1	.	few	CASSPDSYNEQFF	TGTGCCAGCTCACCCGACTCATACAATGAGCAGTTCTTC
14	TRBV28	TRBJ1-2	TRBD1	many	CASRGQPARYGYTF	TGTGCCAGCAGGGGACAGCCGGCACGCTATGGCTACACCTTC
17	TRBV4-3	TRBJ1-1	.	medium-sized	CASSQVAGALPNTEAFF	TGCGCCAGCAGCCAAGTCGCAGGGGCCCTTCCGAACACTGAAGCTTTCTTT
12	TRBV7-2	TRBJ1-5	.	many	CASSLQGAPQHF	TGTGCCAGCAGCTTACAGGGTGCGCCCCAGCATTTT
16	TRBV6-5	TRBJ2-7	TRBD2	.	CASSYSLAGTSYEQYF	TGTGCCAGCAGTTACTCGCTAGCGGGGACCTCCTACGAGCAGTACTTC
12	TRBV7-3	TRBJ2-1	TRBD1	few	CASSFDRGRQFF	TGTGCCAGCAGCTTTGACAGGGGACGGCAGTTCTTC
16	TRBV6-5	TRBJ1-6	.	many	CASSYSSGAYNSPLHF	TGTGCCAGCAGTTACTCGTCAGGGGCCTATAATTCACCCCTCCACTTT
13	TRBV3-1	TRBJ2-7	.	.	CASSRKGSYEQYF	TGTGCCAGCAGTCGAAAAGGCTCCTACGAGCAGTACTTC
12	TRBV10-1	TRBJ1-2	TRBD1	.	CASRQGANGYTF	TGCGCCAGCAGACAGGGGGCTAATGGCTACACCTTC
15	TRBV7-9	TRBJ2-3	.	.	CASSPGTDSTDTQYF	TGTGCCAGCAGCCCAGGGACGGATAGCACAGATACGCAGTATTTT
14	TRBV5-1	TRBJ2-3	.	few	CASSTSRTTDTQYF	TGCGCCAGCAGCACGAGTAGGACCACAGATACGCAGTATTTT
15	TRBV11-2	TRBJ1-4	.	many	CASSQQQGTDEKLFF	TGTGCCAGCAGCCAACAACAGGGAACGGATGAAAAACTGTTTTTT
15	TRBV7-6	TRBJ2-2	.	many	CASSLGGVGAGELFF	TGTGCCAGCAGCTTAGGCGGGGTCGGAGCCGGGGAGCTGTTTTTT
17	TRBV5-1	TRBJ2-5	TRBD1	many	CASSLDGQGARQETQYF	TGCGCCAGCAGCTTGGATGGGCAGGGGGCCCGGCAAGAGACCCAGTACTTC
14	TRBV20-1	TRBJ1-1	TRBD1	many	CSAREQGLNTEAFF	TGCAGTGCTAGAGAACAGGGGCTGAACACTGAAGCGTTCTTT
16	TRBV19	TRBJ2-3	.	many	CASSIGTAAITDTQYF	TGTGCCAGTAGTATAGGGACAGCCGCAATCACAGATACGCAGTATTTT
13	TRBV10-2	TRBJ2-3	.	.	CASSESVSTTQYF	TGCGCCAGCAGTGAGTCGGTGTCAACTACGCAGTATTTT
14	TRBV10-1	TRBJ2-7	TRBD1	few	CASSEGGLSYEQYF	TGCGCCAGCAGTGAAGGGGGCCTCTCCTACGAGCAGTACTTC